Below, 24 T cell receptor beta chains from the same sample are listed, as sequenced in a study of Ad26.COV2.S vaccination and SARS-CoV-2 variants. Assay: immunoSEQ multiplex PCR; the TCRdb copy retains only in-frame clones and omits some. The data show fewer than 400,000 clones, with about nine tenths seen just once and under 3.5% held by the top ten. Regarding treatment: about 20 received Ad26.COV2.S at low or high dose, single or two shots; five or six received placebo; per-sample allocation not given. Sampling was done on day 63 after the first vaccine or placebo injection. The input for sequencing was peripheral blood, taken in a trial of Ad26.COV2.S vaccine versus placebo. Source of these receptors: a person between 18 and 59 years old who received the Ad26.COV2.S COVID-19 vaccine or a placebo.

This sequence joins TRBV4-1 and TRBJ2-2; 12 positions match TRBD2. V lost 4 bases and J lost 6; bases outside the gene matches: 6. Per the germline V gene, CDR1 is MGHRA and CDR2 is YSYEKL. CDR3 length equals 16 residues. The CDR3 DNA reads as TGCGCCAGCAGCCGCCCTGGACTAGCGGGGCCCGGGGAGCTGTTTTTT. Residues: CASSRPGLAGPGELFF.

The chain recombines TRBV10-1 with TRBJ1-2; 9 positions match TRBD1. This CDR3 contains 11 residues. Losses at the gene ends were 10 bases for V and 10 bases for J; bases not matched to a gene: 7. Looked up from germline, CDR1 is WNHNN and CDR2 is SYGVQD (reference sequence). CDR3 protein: CANRDREVYTF. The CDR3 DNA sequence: TGCGCCAATCGGGACAGGGAGGTCTACACCTTC.

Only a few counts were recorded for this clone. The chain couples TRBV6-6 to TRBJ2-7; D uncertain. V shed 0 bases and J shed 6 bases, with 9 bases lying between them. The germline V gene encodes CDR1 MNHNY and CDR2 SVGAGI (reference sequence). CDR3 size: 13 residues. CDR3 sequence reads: CASSYSSRVEQYF. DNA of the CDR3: TGTGCCAGCAGTTACTCGAGTAGGGTCGAGCAGTACTTC.

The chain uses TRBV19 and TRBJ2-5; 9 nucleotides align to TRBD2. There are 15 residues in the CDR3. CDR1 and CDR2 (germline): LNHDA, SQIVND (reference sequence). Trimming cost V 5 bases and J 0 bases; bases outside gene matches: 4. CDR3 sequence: CASSPASGDQETQYF. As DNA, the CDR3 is TGTGCCAGTAGTCCAGCTAGCGGGGACCAAGAGACCCAGTACTTC.

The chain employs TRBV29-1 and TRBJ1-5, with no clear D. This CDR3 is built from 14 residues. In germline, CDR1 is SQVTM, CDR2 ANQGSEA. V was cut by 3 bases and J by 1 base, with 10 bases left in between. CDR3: CSVDGVGSNQPQHF. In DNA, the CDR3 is TGCAGCGTTGATGGGGTTGGCAGCAATCAGCCCCAGCATTTT.

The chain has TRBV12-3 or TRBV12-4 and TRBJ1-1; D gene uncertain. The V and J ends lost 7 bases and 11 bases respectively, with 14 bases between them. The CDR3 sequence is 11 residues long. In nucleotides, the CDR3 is TGTGCCAGCACAATTGGCGTCGGGGCTTTCTTT. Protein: CASTIGVGAFF.

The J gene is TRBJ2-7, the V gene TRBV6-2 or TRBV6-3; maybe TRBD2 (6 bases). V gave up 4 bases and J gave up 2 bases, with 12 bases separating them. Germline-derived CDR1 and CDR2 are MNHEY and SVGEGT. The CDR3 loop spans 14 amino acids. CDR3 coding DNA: TGTGCCAGCAGTTCCCCGGGACTCCCCTACGAGCAGTACTTC. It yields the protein CASSSPGLPYEQYF.

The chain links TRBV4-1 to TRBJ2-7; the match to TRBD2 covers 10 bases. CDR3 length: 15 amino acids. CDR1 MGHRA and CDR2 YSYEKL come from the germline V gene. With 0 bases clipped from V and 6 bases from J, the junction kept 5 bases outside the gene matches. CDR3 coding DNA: TGCGCCAGCAGCCAAGAATTTAGGACTAGCGGCGAGCAGTACTTC. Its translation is CASSQEFRTSGEQYF.

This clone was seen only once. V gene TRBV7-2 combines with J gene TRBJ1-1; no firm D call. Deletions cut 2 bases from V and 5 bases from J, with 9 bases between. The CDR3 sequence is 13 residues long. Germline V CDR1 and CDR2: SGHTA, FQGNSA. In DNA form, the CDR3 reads TGTGCCAGCAGCTTAAATGGGGTGACTGAAGCTTTCTTT. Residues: CASSLNGVTEAFF.

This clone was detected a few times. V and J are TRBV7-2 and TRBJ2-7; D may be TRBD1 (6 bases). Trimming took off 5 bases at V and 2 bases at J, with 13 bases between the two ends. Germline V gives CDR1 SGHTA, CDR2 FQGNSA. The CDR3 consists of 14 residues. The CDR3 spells CASSLTGTTYEQYF. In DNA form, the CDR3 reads TGTGCCAGCAGCCTGACAGGCACCACCTACGAGCAGTACTTC. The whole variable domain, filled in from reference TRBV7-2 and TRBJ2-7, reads GAGVSQSPSNKVTEKGKDVELRCDPISGHTALYWYRQSLGQGLEFLIYFQGNSAPDKSGLPSDRFSAERTGGSVSTLTIQRTQQEDSAVYLCASSLTGTTYEQYFGPGTRLTVT.

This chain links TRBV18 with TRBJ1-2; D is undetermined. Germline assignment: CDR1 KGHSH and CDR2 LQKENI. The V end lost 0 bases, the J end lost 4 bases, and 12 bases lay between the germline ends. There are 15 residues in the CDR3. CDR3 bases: TGTGCCAGCTCACCACCAGGACGGGGAGGCTATGGCTACACCTTC. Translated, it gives CASSPPGRGGYGYTF.

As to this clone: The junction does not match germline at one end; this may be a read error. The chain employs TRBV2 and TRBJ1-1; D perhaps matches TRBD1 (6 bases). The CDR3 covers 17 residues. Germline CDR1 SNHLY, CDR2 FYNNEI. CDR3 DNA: TGTGCCAGCAGCGAAGCCTCTAACAGGGAGGGAAGCACTGAAGCTTTCTTT. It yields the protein CASSEASNREGSTEAFF.

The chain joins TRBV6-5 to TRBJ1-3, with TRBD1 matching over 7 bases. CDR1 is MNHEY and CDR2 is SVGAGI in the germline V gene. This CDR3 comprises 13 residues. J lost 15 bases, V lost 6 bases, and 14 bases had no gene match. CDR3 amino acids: CASSHPVGGQKYF. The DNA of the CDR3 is TGTGCCAGCAGCCACCCGGTGGGGGGACAGAAATATTTT.

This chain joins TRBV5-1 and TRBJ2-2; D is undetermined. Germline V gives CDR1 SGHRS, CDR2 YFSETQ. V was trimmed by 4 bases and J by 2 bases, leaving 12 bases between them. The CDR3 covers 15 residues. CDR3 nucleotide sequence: TGCGCCAGCAGCGATCGACGGGTAAACACCGGGGAGCTGTTTTTT. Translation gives CASSDRRVNTGELFF.

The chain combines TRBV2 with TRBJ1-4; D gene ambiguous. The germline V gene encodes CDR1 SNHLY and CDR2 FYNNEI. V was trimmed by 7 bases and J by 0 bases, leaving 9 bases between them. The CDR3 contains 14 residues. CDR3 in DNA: TGTGCCAGCACCCCTCGGGCAACTAATGAAAAACTGTTTTTT. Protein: CASTPRATNEKLFF.

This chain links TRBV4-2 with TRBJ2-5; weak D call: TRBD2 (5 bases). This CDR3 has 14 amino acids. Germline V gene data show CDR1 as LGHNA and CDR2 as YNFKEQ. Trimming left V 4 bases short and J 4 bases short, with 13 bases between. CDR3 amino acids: CASSPAWSGETQYF. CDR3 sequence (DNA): TGTGCCAGCAGCCCCGCATGGAGCGGAGAGACCCAGTACTTC.

The CDR3 sequence: CASSQDLGGGAQYF. The CDR3 region has the DNA TGTGCCAGCAGCCAAGATTTGGGCGGGGGGGCCCAGTACTTC. The chain employs TRBV3-1 (or the pseudogene TRBV3-2) and TRBJ2-5; 9 bases agree with TRBD2. CDR3 length: 14 amino acids. The junction had 5 bases not matched to a gene; V was cut back by 0 bases and J by 9 bases. Germline V gene sequence: CDR1 LGHDT, CDR2 YNNKEL (reference sequence).

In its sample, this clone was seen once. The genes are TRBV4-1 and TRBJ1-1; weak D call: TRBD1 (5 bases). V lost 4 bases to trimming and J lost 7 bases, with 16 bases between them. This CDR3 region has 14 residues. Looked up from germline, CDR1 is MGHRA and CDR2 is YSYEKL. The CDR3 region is CASSPRRDGFEAFF. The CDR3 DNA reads TGCGCCAGCAGCCCCCGCAGGGATGGGTTTGAAGCTTTCTTT.

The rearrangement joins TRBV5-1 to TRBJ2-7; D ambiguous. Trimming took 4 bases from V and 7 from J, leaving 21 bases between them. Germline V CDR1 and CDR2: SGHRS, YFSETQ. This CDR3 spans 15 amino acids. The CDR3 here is CASSLYPDGYREQYF. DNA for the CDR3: TGCGCCAGCAGCCTTTACCCGGACGGGTATAGGGAGCAGTACTTC.

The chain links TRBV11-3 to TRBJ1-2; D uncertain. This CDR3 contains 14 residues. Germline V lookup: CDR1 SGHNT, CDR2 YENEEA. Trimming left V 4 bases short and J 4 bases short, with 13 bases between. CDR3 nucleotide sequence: TGTGCCAGCAGCTCAATAGAGAGCTCCTATGGCTACACCTTC. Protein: CASSSIESSYGYTF.

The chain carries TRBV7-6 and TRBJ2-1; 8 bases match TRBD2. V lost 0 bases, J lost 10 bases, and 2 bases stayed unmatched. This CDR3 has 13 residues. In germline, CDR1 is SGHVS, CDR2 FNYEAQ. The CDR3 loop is CASSLAREGEQFF. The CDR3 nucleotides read TGTGCCAGCAGCTTAGCCCGGGAGGGCGAGCAGTTCTTC.

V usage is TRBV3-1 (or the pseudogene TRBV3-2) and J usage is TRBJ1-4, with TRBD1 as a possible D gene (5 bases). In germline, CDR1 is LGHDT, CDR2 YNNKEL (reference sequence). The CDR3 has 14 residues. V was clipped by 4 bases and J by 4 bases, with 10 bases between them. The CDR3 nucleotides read TGTGCCAGCAGCCCTGGGACGGATAATGAAAAACTGTTTTTT. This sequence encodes CASSPGTDNEKLFF.

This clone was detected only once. The CDR3 DNA is TGTGCCAGCAGCATTGGACCGACAACTAATGAAAAACTGTTTTTT. It yields the protein CASSIGPTTNEKLFF. The chain employs TRBV5-4 and TRBJ1-4; D not certain. The V gene lost 4 bases and the J gene lost 0 bases, with 10 bases spanning the gap. The CDR3 is 15 residues long. Germline lookup yields CDR1 SGHNT and CDR2 YYREEE (reference sequence).

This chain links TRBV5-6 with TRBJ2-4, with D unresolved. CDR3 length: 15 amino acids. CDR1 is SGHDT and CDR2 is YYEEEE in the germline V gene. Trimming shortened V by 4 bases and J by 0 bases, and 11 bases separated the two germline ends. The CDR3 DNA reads TGTGCCAGCAGCACTCGAACTTTAGCCAAAAACATTCAGTACTTC. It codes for CASSTRTLAKNIQYF.